The 7 T cell receptor beta chains given below trace back to one sample, sequenced in a study of shared clonotypes between healthy human individuals. Libraries were prepared by immunoSEQ multiplex PCR; TCRdb keeps only in-frame clonotypes and omits some of them. The sample has about 600,000 clones; more than 95% are singletons. Specimen: naive CD4+ T cells sorted from blood. Subset defined: CD45RA+ positively selected. The receptors were gathered from a woman in her 30s in good health.

The chain carries TRBV5-4 and TRBJ2-2; perhaps TRBD2 as D (6 bases). The CDR3 runs to 16 residues. V lost 4 bases to trimming and J lost 4 bases, with 17 bases between them. The germline gives CDR1 SGHNT, CDR2 YYREEE (reference sequence). For the CDR3, the DNA is TGTGCCAGCAGCCGGACGGGCGGGATGAGCACCGGGGAGCTGTTTTTT. The encoded protein is CASSRTGGMSTGELFF.

The rearrangement joins TRBV6-1 to TRBJ1-1; no clear D. CDR1 and CDR2 (germline): MNHNS, SASEGT. This CDR3 contains 15 residues. Trimming pared 3 bases from V and 0 bases from J, leaving 11 bases between. The CDR3 nucleotides are TGTGCCAGCAGTGATCCCCCGCAGCTGAACACTGAAGCTTTCTTT. The encoded protein is CASSDPPQLNTEAFF.

The genes are TRBV5-5 and TRBJ2-7, with 7 bases matching TRBD2. CDR3 length equals 15 residues. CDR1 is SGHKS and CDR2 is YYEKEE in the germline V gene (reference sequence). V lost 4 bases and J lost 0; bases outside the gene matches: 7. CDR3 amino acids: CASSPTGGSSYEQYF. The CDR3 nucleotides read TGTGCCAGCAGCCCTACCGGCGGGAGCTCCTACGAGCAGTACTTC.

The gene calls are TRBV5-1 and TRBJ2-2; D not certain. CDR1 is SGHRS and CDR2 is YFSETQ in the germline V gene. Trimming took 4 bases from V and 1 from J, leaving 11 bases between them. The CDR3 extends over 15 amino acids. In DNA, the CDR3 is TGCGCCAGCAGCCCAATGGGCGGGAACACCGGGGAGCTGTTTTTT. It codes for CASSPMGGNTGELFF.

The chain has TRBV11-2 and TRBJ1-1; 8 positions match TRBD1. Trimming cost V 4 bases and J 4 bases; bases outside gene matches: 8. Germline CDR1 is SGHAT and CDR2 is FQNNGV. This CDR3 region has 15 residues. CDR3 nucleotides: TGTGCCAGCAGCTCGTTACAGGGGGAGGGCACTGAAGCTTTCTTT. This sequence encodes CASSSLQGEGTEAFF.

This chain links TRBV2 with TRBJ1-2; D is undetermined. CDR1 and CDR2 (germline): SNHLY, FYNNEI. V lost 8 bases, J lost 8 bases, and 12 bases lay in between. This CDR3 is built from 11 residues. Here the CDR3 reads CASLVGKGYTF. CDR3 nucleotides: TGTGCCAGCTTGGTCGGGAAAGGCTACACCTTC.

The chain employs TRBV28 and TRBJ1-5; the match to TRBD1 covers 10 bases. V was pared by 5 bases and J by 6 bases, with 10 bases of the junction left unmatched. Germline values: CDR1 MDHEN, CDR2 SYDVKM. The CDR3 has 16 residues. The CDR3 loop reads CASSPHDRGLLQPQHF. The CDR3 DNA follows: TGTGCCAGCAGTCCTCATGACAGGGGGCTTCTTCAGCCCCAGCATTTT.